Sequencing of this T cell receptor (beta chain) was carried out in a study of cytomegalovirus exposure and HLA in healthy donors. Study results and caveats: Fewer N-insertions than the roughly 630-donor mean were reportedly shown by an Asian-associated ancestry cluster in a later analysis. The listing of fewer than 200 TCR beta chains classed them as cytomegalovirus-associated.

A remark on this clone: Its antigen is undetermined.

With 60 Vbeta and 13 Jbeta primers, the PCR was carried out. Clones were read by immunoSEQ multiplex PCR, and TCRdb kept only the in-frame ones, dropping some. The sample contains about 230,000 clones, roughly four fifths of which appear only once. The TCR was taken from a woman in her thirties or forties in good health and CMV-seronegative. The sample comprised PBMCs.

CDR3 in amino acids: CASRESYNSPLHF. The CDR3 DNA reads TGTGCCAGCAGAGAGAGCTATAATTCACCCCTCCACTTT. V and J are TRBV6-1 and TRBJ1-6; D remains ambiguous. This CDR3 spans 13 amino acids. V lost 6 bases and J 3 bases, leaving 6 bases between the germline ends. Per germline, CDR1 MNHNS and CDR2 SASEGT.